These 22 T cell receptor beta chains were all obtained from the same sample, sequenced in a study of T cells in women clearing cervical HPV infection. The assay was immunoSEQ multiplex PCR, and TCRdb's table has in-frame clones only and misses some. Reported are around 40,000 clones; the ten largest clones contain 6.4%. Specimen: blood buffy coat. Receptors originate from a woman between 18 and 69 years old with a cervical HPV16 infection that either progressed to CIN3+ or cleared (not recorded which).

The covered CDR3 bases are TGTGCCAGCAGCCAAGACGGAGGCACAGATACC. It translates to CASSQDGGTDT. The CDR3 in full is CASSQDGGTDTYTF. This chain links TRBV7-2 with TRBJ1-2; the D is unclear. The CDR3 extends 3 residues past the end of the read, so its final part is completed from the germline J gene. CDR3 length: 14 residues. Germline values: CDR1 SGHTA, CDR2 FQGNSA.

A remark on this clone: The read ends 3 residues shy of where the CDR3 ends; the end is completed using the germline J gene. The V and J genes are TRBV20-1 and TRBJ2-7; TRBD2 matches at 9 bases. The germline V gene encodes CDR1 DFQATT and CDR2 SNEGSKA (reference sequence). V shed 0 bases, J shed 5 bases, and the junction held 8 bases outside the gene matches. CDR3 length equals 15 residues. The CDR3 here is CSAREGSGSVHEQYF. CDR3 DNA (partial): TGCAGTGCTAGAGAAGGTAGCGGGAGCGTCCACGAG.

Remarks on this clone: The junction departs from germline at one end; a sequencing error may be responsible. The read comes to an end 3 residues before the CDR3 does, leaving the germline J gene to fill in the end. The chain links TRBV4-2 to TRBJ2-5, with a weak D call TRBD1 (6 bases). The CDR3 is 16 residues long. Germline lookup yields CDR1 LGHNA and CDR2 YNFKEQ. The DNA read from the CDR3 is TGCGCCAGCAGCCAAGCATCGGCACAGGGCGGGGAGACC. This translates into CASSQASAQGGET. The full CDR3 sequence reads CASSQASAQGGETQYF.

With regard to this clone: The CDR3 extends 3 residues past the end of the read, so its final part is completed from the germline J gene. The chain uses TRBV7-8 and TRBJ1-5; no firm D call. V dropped 1 base and J dropped 4 bases, with 5 bases sitting between them. This CDR3 has 13 residues. Germline V gene data show CDR1 as SGHVS and CDR2 as FQNEAQ. CDR3 DNA, as far as it was read: TGTGCCAGCAGCTTAGTGTCGAATCAGCCC. It codes for CASSLVSNQP. The whole CDR3 sequence reads CASSLVSNQPQHF.

This clone counts as medium-sized (0.01 to 0.1%) by frequency. CDR3 sequence: CASRKREGTDTQYF. Partial CDR3 DNA: TGTGCCAGCAGGAAGCGGGAGGGCACAGATACG. The rearrangement joins TRBV7-2 to TRBJ2-3; 9 bases line up with TRBD2. The read ends 3 residues early relative to the CDR3; the germline J gene fills the gap. The V and J ends lost 6 bases and 1 base, in that order; junction bases with no gene match: 2. In germline, CDR1 is SGHTA, CDR2 FQGNSA. The CDR3 is 14 amino acids.

Remarks on this clone: Read sequence stops 3 residues before the CDR3 end, and the germline J gene provides the missing end. This chain uses TRBV2 with TRBJ1-2; no clear D. Germline V gives CDR1 SNHLY, CDR2 FYNNEI. The CDR3 consists of 16 residues. This CDR3 reads CASSEFSGSSYNDYTF. The sequenced part of the CDR3 DNA is TGTGCCAGCAGTGAATTTAGCGGGAGCTCCTACAATGAC.

Turning to this clone: The DNA ends 3 residues before the CDR3 does, and the rest of the CDR3 is filled in from the germline J gene. The chain links TRBV18 to TRBJ2-7, with TRBD1 matching over 7 bases. Germline loops: CDR1 KGHSH, CDR2 LQKENI. Trimming at V came to 4 bases and at J to 3 bases, leaving 6 bases not matched to a gene. The CDR3 has 14 residues. The covered CDR3 bases are TGTGCCAGCTCACGGCCCGGGACAGACTACGAG. As protein: CASSRPGTDYE. In full, the CDR3 reads CASSRPGTDYEQYF.

Worth noting for this clone: The CDR3 is cut off 3 residues early in the read; its end comes from the germline J gene. The V gene is TRBV19, the J gene TRBJ1-2, with 9 bases lining up with TRBD1. CDR1 is LNHDA and CDR2 is SQIVND in the germline V gene (reference sequence). V was clipped by 9 bases and J by 5 bases; unmatched bases: 10. The CDR3 is 14 residues long. The CDR3 DNA, read in part, is TGTGCCAGCCAGCCGGGACAGGGCATTTATGGC. Translated: CASQPGQGIYG. The entire CDR3 is CASQPGQGIYGYTF.

With regard to this clone: The read ends 3 residues early relative to the CDR3; the germline J gene fills the gap. The chain joins TRBV5-1 to TRBJ1-5; a possible D gene is TRBD1 (5 bases). Germline values: CDR1 SGHRS, CDR2 YFSETQ. The CDR3 runs to 15 residues. Trimming left V 4 bases short and J 6 bases short, with 17 bases between. CDR3 DNA (partial): TGCGCCAGCAGCCTCCACCCGGACAAAGGTCAGCCC. This codes for CASSLHPDKGQP. The full CDR3 protein is CASSLHPDKGQPQHF.

In regard to this clone: The sequence runs out 3 residues before the end of the CDR3; the remainder is reconstructed from the germline J gene. This chain joins TRBV19 and TRBJ2-4, with D possibly matching TRBD1 (6 bases). The CDR3 extends over 11 amino acids. Germline assignment: CDR1 LNHDA and CDR2 SQIVND (reference sequence). The CDR3 reads CASSMTGGQYF. The CDR3 DNA, read in part, is TGTGCCAGTAGTATGACAGGTGGT.

With regard to this clone: The sequence runs out 3 residues before the end of the CDR3; the remainder is reconstructed from the germline J gene. The chain couples TRBV30 to TRBJ2-2, with D perhaps TRBD2 (7 bases). This CDR3 has 14 amino acids. Germline-derived CDR1 and CDR2 are GTSNPN and SVGIG (reference sequence). CDR3 bases read: TGTGCCTGGAGCCAGACGGGGGGCGGATCACCG. Encoded protein: CAWSQTGGGSP. The complete CDR3 protein is CAWSQTGGGSPLFF.

Remarks on this clone: With the read ending 3 residues before the CDR3 end, the germline J gene is used to fill in that end. The chain recombines TRBV2 with TRBJ1-4; 7 bases are shared with TRBD1. Germline V CDR1 and CDR2: SNHLY, FYNNEI. The CDR3 extends over 13 amino acids. The junction had 6 bases not matched to a gene; V was cut back by 6 bases and J by 8 bases. The CDR3 here is CASSRDSGEKLFF. The DNA read from the CDR3 is TGTGCCAGCAGCCGGGACAGTGGGGAAAAA.

A note on this clone: The read falls 3 residues short of the CDR3 end, and the missing part is taken from the germline J gene. This rearrangement joins TRBV18 to TRBJ2-3, with 9 bases identical to TRBD1. Germline-derived CDR1 and CDR2 are KGHSH and LQKENI. This CDR3 is built from 16 residues. The CDR3 bases that were read are TGTGCCAGCTCACTAAATCGACAGGGGGGTGTCGAGACG. Amino acid sequence: CASSLNRQGGVET. The complete CDR3 protein is CASSLNRQGGVETQYF.

On this clone itself: Sequencing ends 3 residues short of the CDR3 end; the germline J gene provides the rest. V usage is TRBV7-9 and J usage is TRBJ1-2, with TRBD1 as a possible D gene (5 bases). Germline V CDR1 and CDR2: SEHNR, FQNEAQ (reference sequence). CDR3 length equals 13 residues. The CDR3 bases that were read are TGTGCCAGCAGCTTACTCCTGACAGATACC. This translates into CASSLLLTDT. From start to end, the CDR3 is CASSLLLTDTYTF.

Notes on this clone: The read stops 3 residues short of the end of the CDR3; the missing end is completed from the germline J gene. The chain uses TRBV5-1 and TRBJ2-5, with TRBD2 as a possible D gene (6 bases). Per germline, CDR1 SGHRS and CDR2 YFSETQ. CDR3 length: 14 amino acids. The covered CDR3 bases are TGCGCCAGCAGCGGGAGCGGGTGGGGAGATACC. This translates into CASSGSGWGDT. From start to end, the CDR3 is CASSGSGWGDTQYF.

To note about this clone: Read coverage stops 3 residues before the CDR3 terminus; the germline J gene supplies the remainder. The chain has TRBV18 and TRBJ2-1; D might be TRBD1 or TRBD2, each matching 5 bases. The germline V and J ends were trimmed by 6 bases and 8 bases, with 17 bases remaining between them. Germline V gene data show CDR1 as KGHSH and CDR2 as LQKENI. The CDR3 has 14 residues. This CDR3 is CASSPRIRGDEQFF. The covered CDR3 bases are TGTGCCAGCTCCCCCAGGATTCGAGGGGATGAG.

About this clone: The read halts 3 residues ahead of the CDR3 end, with the missing end drawn from the germline J gene. The V gene is TRBV2, the J gene TRBJ2-5; perhaps TRBD1 as D (6 bases). V was clipped by 6 bases and J by 5 bases, with 19 bases between them. This CDR3 is built from 15 residues. CDR1 is SNHLY, CDR2 FYNNEI, per germline. CDR3 bases read: TGTGCCAGCAGGCCTCAGGACAGCCGCCGGGAGACC. Its translation is CASRPQDSRRET. The entire CDR3 is CASRPQDSRRETQYF.

Turning to this clone: The missing CDR3 end, 3 residues past where the read stops, is filled in from the germline J gene. J is TRBJ1-6 and V is TRBV19; tentative D call: TRBD1 (6 bases). The germline V gene encodes CDR1 LNHDA and CDR2 SQIVND (reference sequence). CDR3 length equals 14 residues. V was cut by 5 bases and J by 11 bases, with 16 bases left in between. Incomplete CDR3 DNA: TGTGCCAGTAGTCAGGACGGGGGGGGCGCACCC. Translation gives CASSQDGGGAP. The full CDR3 protein is CASSQDGGGAPLHF.

CDR3 DNA, as far as it was read: TGTGCCAGCAGTTATCTCCCATACAATGAC. The encoded protein is CASSYLPYND. The full CDR3 sequence reads CASSYLPYNDYTF. The chain couples TRBV6-2 or TRBV6-3 to TRBJ1-2, with no clear D. The read terminates 3 residues before the CDR3 end, so the remaining end is supplied by the germline J gene. Germline CDR1 reads MNHEY; CDR2 reads SVGEGT. This CDR3 has 13 residues.

On this clone: The read comes to an end 3 residues before the CDR3 does, leaving the germline J gene to fill in the end. The chain joins TRBV7-3 to TRBJ2-3, with D possibly TRBD1 on 6 matching bases. Germline assignment: CDR1 SGHTA and CDR2 FQGTGA. The CDR3 runs to 14 residues. The V end was cut by 1 base, the J end by 2 bases, with 7 bases between. CDR3 bases read: TGTGCCAGCAGCTTAAGGGGGCCCACAGATACG. It encodes CASSLRGPTDT. The complete CDR3 protein is CASSLRGPTDTQYF.

This CDR3 is CAWSVGTGSVGELFF. Incomplete CDR3 DNA: TGTGCCTGGAGTGTTGGGACAGGGTCGGTCGGGGAG. The V call is TRBV30, the J call TRBJ2-2, with TRBD1 identical over 9 bases. The read terminates 3 residues before the CDR3 end, so the remaining end is supplied by the germline J gene. The germline V gene encodes CDR1 GTSNPN and CDR2 SVGIG (reference sequence). The V and J ends lost 0 bases and 7 bases, in that order; junction bases with no gene match: 6. The CDR3 is 15 residues long.

For this clone: The read ends 3 residues early relative to the CDR3; the germline J gene fills the gap. The gene calls are TRBV20-1 and TRBJ2-5; 8 positions match TRBD2. J was trimmed by 3 bases and V by 8 bases; bases with no gene match: 8. Germline V gene data show CDR1 as DFQATT and CDR2 as SNEGSKA (reference sequence). The CDR3 covers 13 residues. The part of the CDR3 DNA that was read is TGCAGTCCCACCGGGACTAGGGAAGAGACC. Translating gives CSPTGTREET. The entire CDR3 protein is CSPTGTREETQYF.